Shown below are 25 T cell receptor beta chains from a single sample sequenced in a study of radiation and T cells in renal cell carcinoma. Sample time point: baseline pretreatment blood. Regarding treatment: 15 Gy SBRT to primary tumor, nephrectomy 4 weeks later. The repertoire was sequenced with immunoSEQ multiplex PCR; TCRdb's copy has only in-frame clones and lacks some. The data hold roughly 100,000 clones, with 75% to 90% observed a single time. This sample comprised blood, obtained from a patient whose treatment included radiotherapy and nephrectomy. These receptors all come from a middle-aged man with renal cell carcinoma.

Only a few counts were recorded for this clone. This rearrangement joins TRBV28 to TRBJ1-5; D uncertain. Germline lookup yields CDR1 MDHEN and CDR2 SYDVKM. Trimming stripped 10 bases from V and 3 bases from J, with 10 bases between. This CDR3 has 12 residues. The CDR3 spells CAISAYNQPQHF. CDR3 bases: TGTGCCATTTCGGCCTACAATCAGCCCCAGCATTTT.

The V call is TRBV5-4, the J call TRBJ2-7, with D maybe TRBD2 (6 bases). CDR1 is SGHNT and CDR2 is YYREEE in the germline V gene (reference sequence). This CDR3 contains 15 residues. The germline V and J ends were trimmed by 5 bases and 1 base, with 16 bases remaining between them. DNA of the CDR3: TGTGCCAGCAGTTCGAGGATTAGCGGATCCTACGAGCAGTACTTC. This translates into CASSSRISGSYEQYF. Together with reference TRBV5-4 and TRBJ2-7, the CDR3 gives the full variable domain: ETGVTQSPTHLIKTRGQQVTLRCSSQSGHNTVSWYQQALGQGPQFIFQYYREEENGRGNFPPRFSGLQFPNYSSELNVNALELDDSALYLCASSSRISGSYEQYFGPGTRLTVT.

This chain joins TRBV2 and TRBJ2-5, with D possibly being TRBD2 (6 bases). Looked up from germline, CDR1 is SNHLY and CDR2 is FYNNEI. Trimming shortened V by 8 bases and J by 5 bases, and 18 bases separated the two germline ends. The CDR3 is 14 amino acids. CDR3 sequence reads: CASRRLGVGETQYF. CDR3 DNA sequence: TGTGCCAGCCGCCGACTAGGGGTTGGCGAGACCCAGTACTTC.

The chain carries TRBV5-1 and TRBJ2-3; TRBD1 agrees at 9 bases. CDR1 is SGHRS and CDR2 is YFSETQ in the germline V gene. The trim removed 4 bases at V and 6 bases at J, leaving 6 bases unmatched. The CDR3 is made up of 14 amino acids. DNA of the CDR3: TGCGCCAGCAGCCTACAGGGGGCTGGGGATACGCAGTATTTT. This sequence encodes CASSLQGAGDTQYF.

This clone has only one observation. The chain links TRBV4-3 to TRBJ2-5; D ambiguous. The CDR3 is made up of 13 amino acids. The V end lost 1 base, the J end lost 2 bases, and 5 bases lay between the germline ends. Germline assignment: CDR1 LGHNA and CDR2 YSLEER. The CDR3 region is CASSQGYQETQYF. The CDR3 nucleotides read TGCGCCAGCAGCCAAGGGTATCAAGAGACCCAGTACTTC.

The chain employs TRBV2 and TRBJ1-5; D unresolved. The CDR3 runs 14 residues. Germline V gene lookup returns CDR1 SNHLY and CDR2 FYNNEI. V was trimmed by 4 bases and J by 2 bases, leaving 9 bases between them. CDR3 nucleotides: TGTGCCAGCAGTGGAGTCATGGGCAATCAGCCCCAGCATTTT. Residues: CASSGVMGNQPQHF.

This clone was counted once. This chain uses TRBV7-2 with TRBJ2-6; no clear D. There are 17 residues in the CDR3. V dropped 0 bases and J dropped 0 bases, with 9 bases sitting between them. Per germline, CDR1 SGHTA and CDR2 FQGNSA. The CDR3 loop reads CASSLAGRFSGANVLTF. For the CDR3, the DNA is TGTGCCAGCAGCTTAGCGGGCAGATTCTCTGGGGCCAACGTCCTGACTTTC.

V is TRBV10-3 and J is TRBJ2-5; weak D call: TRBD1 (6 bases). Trimming pared 6 bases from V and 0 bases from J, leaving 8 bases between. Germline V gene sequence: CDR1 ENHRY, CDR2 SYGVKD. The CDR3 spans 13 residues. CDR3 sequence reads: CAISGTYQETQYF. CDR3 nucleotides: TGTGCCATCAGCGGGACATACCAAGAGACCCAGTACTTC.

Regarding this clone: Sequence at one end of the junction differs from germline and may be a read error. The chain couples TRBV18 to TRBJ1-2, with D unclear. Germline V gene lookup returns CDR1 KGHSH and CDR2 LQKENI. The CDR3 extends over 12 amino acids. The CDR3 region is CASSPLTDYSIF. The CDR3 nucleotides are TGTGCCAGCTCACCACTAACGGATTATTCAATCTTC. The full variable domain, with the rest looked up from reference TRBV18 and TRBJ1-2, is NAGVMQNPRHLVRRRGQEARLRCSPMKGHSHVYWYRQLPEEGLKFMVYLQKENIIDESGMPKERFSAEFPKEGPSILRIQQVVRGDSAAYFCASSPLTDYSIFGSGTRLTVV.

This clone was recorded once. The genes are TRBV19 and TRBJ1-2; D not resolved. CDR1 is LNHDA, CDR2 SQIVND, per germline (reference sequence). Between the trimmed V and J ends, which lost 5 bases and 4 bases, there was a span of 11 bases. This CDR3 has 13 amino acids. CDR3 protein: CASSLSRAYGYTF. The CDR3 DNA follows: TGTGCCAGTAGTCTTAGCCGGGCCTATGGCTACACCTTC.

The chain uses TRBV6-1 and TRBJ1-6; 8 bases agree with TRBD1. The ends lost 7 bases at V and 7 bases at J; junction bases unmatched: 9. Germline CDR1 is MNHNS and CDR2 is SASEGT. The CDR3 length is 15 residues. The CDR3 loop is CASITGGAENSPLHF. CDR3 DNA sequence: TGTGCCAGCATCACAGGGGGGGCAGAGAATTCACCCCTCCACTTT.

The V call is TRBV6-1, the J call TRBJ1-3; the match to TRBD1 covers 8 bases. Trimming removed 4 bases from V and 0 bases from J; junction bases left unmatched: 8. The length of the CDR3 is 17 residues. The V gene's germline CDR1 is MNHNS and CDR2 SASEGT. CDR3 in amino acids: CASSGPRTGSSGNTIYF. The CDR3 DNA is TGTGCCAGCAGTGGGCCCAGGACAGGGAGCTCTGGAAACACCATATATTTT.

The chain uses TRBV7-9 and TRBJ1-2; D is unclear. The CDR3 has 15 amino acids. Trimming stripped 5 bases from V and 6 bases from J, with 19 bases between. Germline V gives CDR1 SEHNR, CDR2 FQNEAQ (reference sequence). The CDR3 protein is CASSPPAREKNGYTF. In DNA form, the CDR3 reads TGTGCCAGCAGCCCCCCAGCCCGAGAAAAGAATGGCTACACCTTC.

V and J are TRBV29-1 and TRBJ2-7; 9 nucleotides match TRBD1. The CDR3 is 15 amino acids. With V trimmed by 1 base and J by 2 bases, 6 bases remained unmatched. Germline assignment: CDR1 SQVTM and CDR2 ANQGSEA. The CDR3 loop reads CSVEARDRETYEQYF. DNA for the CDR3: TGCAGCGTTGAAGCCCGGGACAGGGAAACCTACGAGCAGTACTTC.

The chain is built from TRBV6-5 and TRBJ1-1; D perhaps matches TRBD1 (6 bases). The V gene lost 6 bases and the J gene lost 5 bases, with 19 bases spanning the gap. Germline V gene lookup returns CDR1 MNHEY and CDR2 SVGAGI. The CDR3 is 15 amino acids. CDR3 amino acids: CASRPSTGSRTEAFF. The DNA of the CDR3 is TGTGCCAGCAGACCGTCTACAGGGTCTCGGACTGAAGCTTTCTTT.

The chain links TRBV5-4 to TRBJ1-4, with D possibly matching TRBD1 (5 bases). V was clipped by 0 bases and J by 0 bases, with 9 bases between them. The CDR3 spans 16 residues. The germline CDR1 and CDR2 sequences are SGHNT and YYREEE (reference sequence). CDR3 sequence (DNA): TGTGCCAGCAGCTTGGGGGGACCTGCAACTAATGAAAAACTGTTTTTT. Its translation: CASSLGGPATNEKLFF.

J is TRBJ1-4 and V is TRBV5-4, with TRBD1 matching over 8 bases. This CDR3 contains 17 residues. J was trimmed by 7 bases and V by 4 bases; bases with no gene match: 15. Germline CDR1 and CDR2: SGHNT and YYREEE (reference sequence). The DNA for the CDR3 is TGTGCCAGCAGCCCAGGTGGAACAGGGGGTTTCGTTGAAAAACTGTTTTTT. Its translation is CASSPGGTGGFVEKLFF.

This rearrangement joins TRBV11-3 to TRBJ2-7; 7 positions agree with TRBD1. J gave up 6 bases and V 5 bases, and 7 bases lay outside the gene matches. CDR3 length: 13 amino acids. Germline V gene lookup returns CDR1 SGHNT and CDR2 YENEEA. CDR3 in amino acids: CASSHRQGGEQYF. DNA for the CDR3: TGTGCCAGCAGCCACAGACAGGGCGGCGAGCAGTACTTC.

The V gene is TRBV4-1, the J gene TRBJ1-4; D unclear. Germline V gives CDR1 MGHRA, CDR2 YSYEKL. This CDR3 has 18 amino acids. The ends were cut back, 4 bases at V and 0 bases at J, with 18 bases in the middle. The CDR3 DNA follows: TGCGCCAGCAGCCCCCTGGAGTTACCGCTTGCAACTAATGAAAAACTGTTTTTT. As protein: CASSPLELPLATNEKLFF.

This chain uses TRBV2 with TRBJ2-7; either TRBD1 or TRBD2 may fit D (5 bases each). CDR3 length equals 13 residues. Trimming removed 6 bases at V and 6 bases at J, with 15 bases between. Germline loops: CDR1 SNHLY, CDR2 FYNNEI. CDR3 sequence: CASSRRQRLEQYF. DNA for the CDR3: TGTGCCAGCAGCCGGAGACAGCGGCTCGAGCAGTACTTC.

This rearrangement joins TRBV9 to TRBJ2-7; D may be TRBD1 (6 bases). This CDR3 spans 16 amino acids. V was clipped by 2 bases and J by 3 bases, with 18 bases between them. The germline CDR1 and CDR2 sequences are SGDLS and YYNGEE. The CDR3 DNA follows: TGTGCCAGCAGCGTCTTTAGGACAGACGGATTCTACGAGCAGTACTTC. Its protein product is CASSVFRTDGFYEQYF. The variable domain in full, with the rest retrieved from reference TRBV9 and TRBJ2-7, is DSGVTQTPKHLITATGQRVTLRCSPRSGDLSVYWYQQSLDQGLQFLIQYYNGEERAKGNILERFSAQQFPDLHSELNLSSLELGDSALYFCASSVFRTDGFYEQYFGPGTRLTVT.

The chain joins TRBV29-1 to TRBJ1-2; D gene unclear. The germline V gene has CDR1 SQVTM and CDR2 ANQGSEA. The CDR3 consists of 14 residues. V gave up 3 bases and J gave up 4 bases, with 15 bases separating them. The CDR3 region has the DNA TGCAGCGTTGAGATATATCTTGGAGCCTATGGCTACACCTTC. It specifies CSVEIYLGAYGYTF. Drawing the rest from reference TRBV29-1 and TRBJ1-2, the complete variable domain is SAVISQKPSRDICQRGTSLTIQCQVDSQVTMMFWYRQQPGQSLTLIATANQGSEATYESGFVIDKFPISRPNLTFSTLTVSNMSPEDSSIYLCSVEIYLGAYGYTFGSGTRLTVV.

The chain combines TRBV10-3 with TRBJ1-5; D ambiguous. Trimming removed 1 base from V and 4 bases from J, with 8 bases in between. This CDR3 contains 14 residues. CDR1 and CDR2 from the germline V gene are ENHRY and SYGVKD. In nucleotides, the CDR3 is TGTGCCATCAGTGAGTTCTCAGGTAATCAGCCCCAGCATTTT. Protein: CAISEFSGNQPQHF.

The rearrangement joins TRBV6-4 to TRBJ2-4; TRBD2 matches 14 bases. CDR1 and CDR2 from the germline V gene are MRHNA and SNTAGT. With V trimmed by 3 bases and J by 5 bases, 9 bases remained unmatched. This CDR3 comprises 18 residues. CDR3 DNA sequence: TGTGCCAGCAGTGATCCTGGACTAGCGGGAGGCAGGGAAAACATTCAGTACTTC. Translating it yields CASSDPGLAGGRENIQYF.

The chain carries TRBV6-1 and TRBJ1-4; 10 nucleotides agree with TRBD1. V dropped 7 bases and J dropped 7; count of bases not matched to a gene: 3. Per germline, CDR1 MNHNS and CDR2 SASEGT. The CDR3 covers 13 residues. The CDR3 spells CASNRDRGEKLFF. CDR3 bases: TGTGCCAGCAACCGGGACAGGGGTGAAAAACTGTTTTTT.